Following are 23 T cell receptor beta chains from one sample sequenced in a study of T cells in localized non-small cell lung cancer. The protocol was immunoSEQ multiplex PCR, while the TCRdb copy is restricted to in-frame clones and leaves out a portion. The table shows about 61,000 clones, with about 87% occurring only once. The sample consisted of peripheral blood, taken before any cancer treatment. These receptor sequences come from a man aged 40-75 years with stage I squamous cell lung carcinoma.

This rearrangement joins TRBV5-1 to TRBJ2-5; TRBD1 matches 7 bases. The CDR3 contains 14 residues. CDR1 is SGHRS, CDR2 YFSETQ, per germline. With 4 bases clipped from V and 2 bases from J, the junction kept 5 bases outside the gene matches. DNA of the CDR3: TGCGCCAGCAGCGGGGGACAGTATCAAGAGACCCAGTACTTC. Encoded protein: CASSGGQYQETQYF.

The sample holds a few counts of this clone. The sample has other DNA sequences that encode this CDR3 too. V and J are TRBV11-2 and TRBJ2-1; TRBD2 aligns across 9 bases. The CDR3 has 15 amino acids. The trim removed 5 bases at V and 3 bases at J, leaving 5 bases unmatched. Germline V gene sequence: CDR1 SGHAT, CDR2 FQNNGV. The CDR3 reads CASSLGLANYNEQFF. The CDR3, as DNA: TGTGCCAGCAGCCTCGGACTAGCGAACTACAATGAGCAGTTCTTC.

This sequence joins TRBV7-6 and TRBJ1-4, with a weak D call TRBD1 (6 bases). The CDR3 has 14 amino acids. The germline gives CDR1 SGHVS, CDR2 FNYEAQ. V shed 2 bases and J shed 8 bases, with 12 bases lying between them. The CDR3 spells CASSLWQGHEKLFF. DNA of the CDR3: TGTGCCAGCAGCTTATGGCAGGGACACGAAAAACTGTTTTTT. Full variable domain (rest looked up from reference TRBV7-6 and TRBJ1-4): GAGVSQSPRYKVTKRGQDVALRCDPISGHVSLYWYRQALGQGPEFLTYFNYEAQQDKSGLPNDRFSAERPEGSISTLTIQRTEQRDSAMYRCASSLWQGHEKLFFGSGTQLSVL.

The chain has TRBV5-5 and TRBJ1-3; a weak D match, TRBD1 (6 bases). V lost 4 bases and J 4 bases, leaving 12 bases between the germline ends. CDR1 and CDR2 from the germline V gene are SGHKS and YYEKEE (reference sequence). The CDR3 is made up of 14 amino acids. CDR3 bases: TGTGCCAGCAGCCCCCAGGGGCCCGGAAACACCATATATTTT. This codes for CASSPQGPGNTIYF.

CDR3 residues: CASSLGTAQETQYF. The CDR3 DNA sequence: TGTGCCAGCAGCTTAGGGACGGCCCAAGAGACCCAGTACTTC. This chain joins TRBV13 and TRBJ2-5, with D hard to call. The ends were cut back, 0 bases at V and 1 base at J, with 6 bases in the middle. The CDR3 has 14 residues. The germline V gene encodes CDR1 PRHDT and CDR2 FYEKMQ (reference sequence).

The rearrangement joins TRBV5-1 to TRBJ2-1; 10 bases align to TRBD2. J gave up 9 bases and V 4 bases, and 10 bases lay outside the gene matches. CDR1 and CDR2 (germline): SGHRS, YFSETQ. This CDR3 is 15 amino acids long. The CDR3 sequence: CASSPVLAGDGEQFF. The CDR3 DNA sequence: TGCGCCAGCAGCCCCGTCCTAGCGGGAGATGGTGAGCAGTTCTTC.

The rearrangement links TRBV6-1 to TRBJ1-1; the D is unclear. Deletions cut 3 bases from V and 1 base from J, with 0 bases between. This CDR3 comprises 11 residues. Germline CDR1 and CDR2: MNHNS and SASEGT. The CDR3: CASSENTEAFF. The CDR3 coding sequence is TGTGCCAGCAGTGAGAACACTGAAGCTTTCTTT.

The chain uses TRBV5-1 and TRBJ2-7; 7 positions match TRBD1. This CDR3 contains 15 residues. CDR1 is SGHRS, CDR2 YFSETQ, per germline. V lost 5 bases, J lost 9 bases, and 17 bases stayed unmatched. The CDR3 nucleotides are TGCGCCAGCAGTCCGGATGGACAGGCGAACTCAAGGCAGTACTTC. This codes for CASSPDGQANSRQYF.

V is TRBV4-3 and J is TRBJ2-3; 8 bases map to TRBD1. This CDR3 has 15 residues. Germline V gene lookup returns CDR1 LGHNA and CDR2 YSLEER. The V segment lost 1 base and the J segment 3 bases; nucleotides outside the gene matches: 3. CDR3 protein: CASSQGDRTTDTQYF. CDR3 sequence (DNA): TGCGCCAGCAGCCAAGGGGACAGGACAACAGATACGCAGTATTTT.

The chain couples TRBV5-1 to TRBJ2-3; the D is unclear. V lost 0 bases and J 5 bases, leaving 10 bases between the germline ends. The CDR3 consists of 14 residues. Per germline, CDR1 SGHRS and CDR2 YFSETQ. The CDR3 DNA follows: TGCGCCAGCAGCTTGGCCGAGCCGGGAGATACGCAGTATTTT. It is translated as CASSLAEPGDTQYF.

V gene TRBV6-5 combines with J gene TRBJ2-7; D is possibly TRBD1 (5 bases). In germline, CDR1 is MNHEY, CDR2 SVGAGI. The CDR3 has 15 amino acids. V was trimmed by 6 bases and J by 4 bases, leaving 19 bases between them. CDR3 nucleotides: TGTGCCAGCAGGTCCACAGGCTTGGTAGATTACGAGCAGTACTTC. This sequence encodes CASRSTGLVDYEQYF.

The chain combines TRBV29-1 with TRBJ2-1, with TRBD2 matching 10 bases. Trimming took 4 bases from V and 8 from J; bases not matched to a gene: 2. The CDR3 has 12 residues. The germline gives CDR1 SQVTM, CDR2 ANQGSEA. CDR3 amino acids: CSVGAGGDEQFF. The CDR3 DNA follows: TGCAGCGTTGGAGCGGGGGGGGATGAGCAGTTCTTC.

This clone occurred a few times. CDR3 region: CASSQDRWETGELFF. The CDR3 DNA follows: TGCGCCAGCAGCCAAGATCGGTGGGAGACCGGGGAGCTGTTTTTT. The rearrangement links TRBV4-3 to TRBJ2-2, with a weak D call TRBD2 (5 bases). This CDR3 spans 15 amino acids. Trimming cost V 0 bases and J 5 bases, with 10 bases left between them. From germline, CDR1 is LGHNA and CDR2 YSLEER.

V and J are TRBV7-2 and TRBJ1-6; D gene ambiguous. Germline-derived CDR1 and CDR2 are SGHTA and FQGNSA. Trimming took off 5 bases at V and 7 bases at J, with 12 bases between the two ends. CDR3 length equals 14 residues. The DNA of the CDR3 is TGTGCCAGCAGCCCCGACGTGTACAATTCACCCCTCCACTTT. Translation gives CASSPDVYNSPLHF.

This chain joins TRBV6-5 and TRBJ1-5, with D possibly TRBD1 on 5 matching bases. The V and J ends lost 5 bases and 2 bases respectively, with 13 bases between them. This CDR3 is built from 15 residues. CDR1 is MNHEY, CDR2 SVGAGI, per germline. The CDR3 spells CASSARVDGNQPQHF. CDR3 sequence (DNA): TGTGCCAGCAGTGCCAGGGTGGACGGCAATCAGCCCCAGCATTTT.

The gene calls are TRBV5-4 and TRBJ1-4; TRBD1 agrees at 9 bases. This CDR3 is 15 amino acids long. Germline V gene lookup returns CDR1 SGHNT and CDR2 YYREEE (reference sequence). J gave up 2 bases and V 4 bases, and 3 bases lay outside the gene matches. DNA of the CDR3: TGTGCCAGCAGCCGGGACAGGGACACTAATGAAAAACTGTTTTTT. Amino acid sequence: CASSRDRDTNEKLFF.

This chain joins TRBV5-1 and TRBJ2-3, with TRBD2 identical over 11 bases. V was pared by 3 bases and J by 4 bases, with 4 bases of the junction left unmatched. The germline CDR1 and CDR2 sequences are SGHRS and YFSETQ. The CDR3 spans 15 residues. CDR3 sequence: CASSSTSGISDTQYF. Here the CDR3 DNA reads TGCGCCAGCAGCTCGACTAGCGGGATCTCAGATACGCAGTATTTT.

Details on this clone: The same CDR3 also results from other DNA sequences found in this sample. This rearrangement joins TRBV15 to TRBJ1-3; 7 positions agree with TRBD1. With V trimmed by 1 base and J by 1 base, 1 base remained unmatched. CDR1 and CDR2 from the germline V gene are LNHNV and YYDKDF (reference sequence). CDR3 length: 15 residues. The CDR3 DNA sequence: TGTGCCACCAGCAGAGGCAGGGGGTCTGGAAACACCATATATTTT. It yields the protein CATSRGRGSGNTIYF.

This clone appeared a few times. The genes are TRBV7-2 and TRBJ2-2; the match to TRBD1 covers 7 bases. Trimming took 1 base from V and 3 from J; bases not matched to a gene: 2. CDR1 SGHTA and CDR2 FQGNSA come from the germline V gene. The CDR3 sequence is 15 residues long. The CDR3 nucleotides are TGTGCCAGCAGCTTAGGGACAGGCTACACCGGGGAGCTGTTTTTT. Protein product: CASSLGTGYTGELFF. The whole variable domain, filled in from reference TRBV7-2 and TRBJ2-2, reads GAGVSQSPSNKVTEKGKDVELRCDPISGHTALYWYRQSLGQGLEFLIYFQGNSAPDKSGLPSDRFSAERTGGSVSTLTIQRTQQEDSAVYLCASSLGTGYTGELFFGEGSRLTVL.

In this sample, this clone turned up once. The chain uses TRBV5-1 and TRBJ2-5; the match to TRBD2 covers 7 bases. The CDR3 spans 14 residues. Per germline, CDR1 SGHRS and CDR2 YFSETQ. The V segment lost 4 bases and the J segment 3 bases; nucleotides outside the gene matches: 6. CDR3: CASSATSPKETQYF. The CDR3 region has the DNA TGCGCCAGCAGCGCGACTAGCCCTAAAGAGACCCAGTACTTC.

The chain recombines TRBV6-5 with TRBJ2-7, with TRBD1 as a possible D gene (5 bases). The CDR3 has 13 amino acids. The V gene's germline CDR1 is MNHEY and CDR2 SVGAGI. V lost 2 bases, J lost 3 bases, and 8 bases lay in between. The CDR3 protein is CASSYAGNYEQYF. The CDR3 DNA sequence: TGTGCCAGCAGTTACGCAGGGAACTACGAGCAGTACTTC.

The rearrangement joins TRBV5-4 to TRBJ2-2; D is undetermined. This CDR3 spans 13 amino acids. V gave up 4 bases and J gave up 6 bases, with 10 bases separating them. Germline values: CDR1 SGHNT, CDR2 YYREEE (reference sequence). CDR3 sequence: CASSPWASGELFF. Here the CDR3 DNA reads TGTGCCAGCAGCCCCTGGGCTTCCGGGGAGCTGTTTTTT.

Concerning this clone itself: No conserved phenylalanine or tryptophan is present at the end of the CDR3, so a read error is the likely explanation. J is TRBJ2-7 and V is TRBV6-5, with 9 bases fitting TRBD2. V lost 7 bases and J lost 7; bases outside the gene matches: 5. Germline CDR1 reads MNHEY; CDR2 reads SVGAGI. CDR3 size: 12 residues. CDR3 sequence: CASKSSGNEQYC. The CDR3 coding sequence is TGTGCCAGCAAGTCTAGCGGGAATGAGCAGTACTGC.